Reported below is one T cell receptor (beta chain). Its target is unknown. These data are taken from a study of T cell repertoires in cytomegalovirus infection. As for the study in general: Public TCR beta signatures marked donors with CMV infection and the matching HLA. Findings and limits, study-wide: HLA-C-restricted CMV-specific TCR beta clonotypes were dominant in the ex vivo response. Cumulative frequency (of public TCR beta family members) identified carriers of CMV plus the relevant HLA.

The V gene's germline CDR1 is SQVTM and CDR2 ANQGSEA. Trimming took 4 bases from V and 1 from J, leaving 14 bases between them. The length of the CDR3 is 14 residues. Via MiXCR, TCRdb re-called the reads, giving one row per CDR3 protein. The table shows fewer than 300,000 distinct CDR3 sequences, with 25% occurring only once. V and J are TRBV29-1 and TRBJ2-7, with D possibly being TRBD1 (6 bases). Source material: PBMCs. The origin of this receptor is a human donor in good health (CMV status not recorded). Some clones in this sample may be carry-over from other donors' samples. This CDR3 is CSVGPGTRSYEQYF. CDR3 bases: TGCAGCGTTGGCCCCGGGACACGGTCCTACGAGCAGTACTTC.